This TCR beta chain is from a study of T cell responses to AZD1222 COVID-19 vaccine. Looking at the study overall: Whether given at about 4 or about 12 weeks, second doses were pooled. Study findings and constraints: Clonal diversity was possibly underestimated; the donors were predominantly white British and more often female. There were repertoire samples only from the period after the peak T cell response. The study found vaccine-associated CD4 TCRs spanning spike, dominant at 160-218 and 743-854.

About this clone itself: Its antigen is currently unknown.

Only in-frame clones appear in the TCRdb table, and some are missing; sequencing was by immunoSEQ multiplex PCR. The sample records roughly 150,000 clones, 90% to 95% being singletons. The CDR3 length is 15 residues. Unmatched junction bases numbered 9, after V lost 5 bases and J lost 2 bases. Germline V gene data show CDR1 as SGHTA and CDR2 as FQGTGA. The rearrangement links TRBV7-3 to TRBJ2-7; 7 positions agree with TRBD1. This receptor was obtained from an adult in good health. Source: peripheral blood, taken on day 0 of AZD1222 vaccination. DNA of the CDR3: TGTGCCAGCAGCCCAAACTCAGGGGGTCCCTACGAGCAGTACTTC. It is translated as CASSPNSGGPYEQYF.